The 19 T cell receptor beta chains given below trace back to one sample, sequenced in a study of blood T cell repertoires in COVID-19. The assay was immunoSEQ multiplex PCR, and TCRdb's table has in-frame clones only and misses some. The sample records 150,000 to 200,000 clones, roughly 84% being singletons. The sequenced sample was PBMCs or T cells enriched from blood (not recorded which). These receptors originate from a woman in her fifties or sixties who had recovered from COVID-19.

The rearrangement uses TRBV29-1 and TRBJ2-7; no clear D. V was pared by 6 bases and J by 7 bases, with 16 bases between. Looked up from germline, CDR1 is SQVTM and CDR2 is ANQGSEA. This CDR3 has 12 amino acids. In DNA, the CDR3 is TGCAGCGTAGCAGAGGCAAGAAATGAGCAGTACTTC. The encoded protein is CSVAEARNEQYF.

This chain uses TRBV18 with TRBJ2-1; 8 bases are a match to TRBD1. Germline V gene data show CDR1 as KGHSH and CDR2 as LQKENI. There are 14 residues in the CDR3. With 3 bases clipped from V and 9 bases from J, the junction kept 7 bases outside the gene matches. The CDR3 nucleotides are TGTGCCAGCTCACCGGGACAGGTACAAGGTGAGCAGTTCTTC. Translated: CASSPGQVQGEQFF.

This clone was observed a single time. V and J are TRBV27 and TRBJ2-3, with D maybe TRBD2 (6 bases). The length of the CDR3 is 16 residues. V lost 2 bases, J lost 0 bases, and 12 bases lay in between. The germline V gene has CDR1 MNHEY and CDR2 SMNVEV (reference sequence). CDR3 protein: CASSLPGRGSTDTQYF. In DNA form, the CDR3 reads TGTGCCAGCAGTTTACCGGGGCGGGGAAGCACAGATACGCAGTATTTT.

A few counts support this clone. The CDR3 DNA follows: TGCGCCAGCGGCATCGCACAGGGGGAGGATGGCTACACCTTC. Translation gives CASGIAQGEDGYTF. The chain has TRBV5-1 and TRBJ1-2, with 8 bases fitting TRBD1. V lost 7 bases to trimming and J lost 6 bases; unmatched junction nucleotides: 11. The CDR3 has 14 amino acids. CDR1 and CDR2 (germline): SGHRS, YFSETQ.

The J gene is TRBJ1-2, the V gene TRBV11-2; D is ambiguous. The CDR3 runs 13 residues. V lost 3 bases and J lost 7, with 12 bases in between. CDR1 is SGHAT, CDR2 FQNNGV, per germline. This CDR3 is CASSFREGGGYTF. The CDR3 DNA sequence: TGTGCCAGCAGCTTCCGCGAGGGCGGTGGCTACACCTTC.

This chain uses TRBV18 with TRBJ1-2; a possible D gene is TRBD1 (5 bases). Trimming shortened V by 1 base and J by 3 bases, and 15 bases separated the two germline ends. CDR1 is KGHSH, CDR2 LQKENI, per germline. This CDR3 region has 16 residues. The CDR3 DNA sequence: TGTGCCAGCTCACCACGGCGGGGCCTCGGCGACTATGGCTACACCTTC. Protein: CASSPRRGLGDYGYTF.

This chain uses TRBV4-1 with TRBJ2-1; the match to TRBD2 covers 11 bases. V dropped 4 bases and J dropped 5; count of bases not matched to a gene: 4. The length of the CDR3 is 15 residues. Germline loops: CDR1 MGHRA, CDR2 YSYEKL. The CDR3, as DNA: TGCGCCAGCAGCCCACTAGCGGGAGTTGACAATGAGCAGTTCTTC. Amino acid sequence: CASSPLAGVDNEQFF.

The V and J genes are TRBV27 and TRBJ1-1; TRBD1 matches 7 bases. The junction had 14 bases not matched to a gene; V was cut back by 6 bases and J by 7 bases. Germline values: CDR1 MNHEY, CDR2 SMNVEV (reference sequence). The length of the CDR3 is 15 residues. CDR3 coding DNA: TGTGCCAGCAGAATTCATCAAGGGGGCGTCCTTGAAGCTTTCTTT. Translation gives CASRIHQGGVLEAFF.

V usage is TRBV5-6 and J usage is TRBJ1-6; TRBD1 aligns across 10 bases. CDR1 is SGHDT, CDR2 YYEEEE, per germline. The CDR3 is 15 amino acids. Trimming cost V 3 bases and J 9 bases; bases outside gene matches: 6. CDR3 coding DNA: TGTGCCAGCAGCTACACCGGGACAGGGGCTTCACCCCTCCACTTT. Its translation: CASSYTGTGASPLHF.

This clone came up once. The chain uses TRBV4-2 and TRBJ2-7; 12 bases agree with TRBD2. CDR1 LGHNA and CDR2 YNFKEQ come from the germline V gene. J gave up 5 bases and V 1 base, and 3 bases lay outside the gene matches. The CDR3 has 15 amino acids. The CDR3 coding sequence is TGTGCCAGCAGCCAAGGACTAGCGGGGGCAGACGAGCAGTACTTC. Amino acid sequence: CASSQGLAGADEQYF.

The chain combines TRBV5-4 with TRBJ2-3, with 8 positions matching TRBD2. This CDR3 spans 14 amino acids. From germline, CDR1 is SGHNT and CDR2 YYREEE (reference sequence). V was pared by 4 bases and J by 6 bases, with 7 bases of the junction left unmatched. CDR3 residues: CASSQSGGMDTQYF. The CDR3, as DNA: TGTGCCAGCAGCCAAAGCGGGGGAATGGATACGCAGTATTTT.

The J gene is TRBJ1-1, the V gene TRBV19, with TRBD1 identical over 9 bases. With 5 bases clipped from V and 8 bases from J, the junction kept 12 bases outside the gene matches. This CDR3 has 15 amino acids. Germline V gene data show CDR1 as LNHDA and CDR2 as SQIVND (reference sequence). CDR3 residues: CASSLGQGRVDEAFF. CDR3 DNA sequence: TGTGCCAGTAGTTTGGGACAGGGACGTGTGGACGAAGCTTTCTTT.

The chain joins TRBV7-2 to TRBJ2-7; 9 nucleotides line up with TRBD1. J was trimmed by 5 bases and V by 1 base; bases with no gene match: 3. Germline assignment: CDR1 SGHTA and CDR2 FQGNSA. The CDR3 totals 14 residues. Here the CDR3 reads CASSLVGTGNEQYF. CDR3 bases: TGTGCCAGCAGCTTAGTTGGGACAGGGAACGAGCAGTACTTC.

J is TRBJ1-1 and V is TRBV5-1; 7 nucleotides match TRBD1. The V gene end was trimmed by 5 bases and the J gene end by 3 bases; junction bases not matched to a gene: 4. The CDR3 totals 13 residues. Germline-derived CDR1 and CDR2 are SGHRS and YFSETQ. Written as DNA, the CDR3 is TGCGCCAGCAGAATTACAGGGGACACTGAAGCTTTCTTT. As protein: CASRITGDTEAFF. The entire variable domain, with the rest obtained from reference TRBV5-1 and TRBJ1-1, is as follows: KAGVTQTPRYLIKTRGQQVTLSCSPISGHRSVSWYQQTPGQGLQFLFEYFSETQRNKGNFPGRFSGRQFSNSRSEMNVSTLELGDSALYLCASRITGDTEAFFGQGTRLTVV.

The chain couples TRBV2 to TRBJ1-3; D ambiguous. The CDR3 runs to 14 residues. The germline V gene has CDR1 SNHLY and CDR2 FYNNEI. The V end lost 1 base, the J end lost 4 bases, and 8 bases lay between the germline ends. The CDR3 loop reads CASSEVTSGNTIYF. CDR3 DNA: TGTGCCAGCAGTGAAGTGACTTCAGGAAACACCATATATTTT.

This clone has just one count. The J gene is TRBJ2-3, the V gene TRBV7-2; TRBD2 might be the D (6 bases). Germline assignment: CDR1 SGHTA and CDR2 FQGNSA. V was cut by 1 base and J by 5 bases, with 7 bases left in between. This CDR3 contains 13 residues. Here the CDR3 reads CASSLGAGDTQYF. In DNA form, the CDR3 reads TGTGCCAGCAGCTTAGGAGCGGGAGATACGCAGTATTTT.

This clone was picked up a small number of times. The V and J genes are TRBV28 and TRBJ1-2, with 7 bases aligning to TRBD1. CDR1 is MDHEN and CDR2 is SYDVKM in the germline V gene. The CDR3 runs to 15 residues. The junction had 9 bases not matched to a gene; V was cut back by 3 bases and J by 5 bases. The DNA for the CDR3 is TGTGCCAGCAGTTTTTTGGACAGGAAAAATTATGGCTACACCTTC. It is translated as CASSFLDRKNYGYTF.

This chain connects TRBV29-1 to TRBJ1-2; D remains unclear. The V gene lost 1 base and the J gene lost 1 base, with 10 bases spanning the gap. The CDR3 runs 14 residues. Germline CDR1 and CDR2: SQVTM and ANQGSEA. The CDR3 DNA is TGCAGCGTTGAAGCCCACAACGATAACTATGGCTACACCTTC. It encodes CSVEAHNDNYGYTF.

The chain links TRBV7-2 to TRBJ2-2, with D tentatively TRBD2 (6 bases). The germline V gene has CDR1 SGHTA and CDR2 FQGNSA. Trimming stripped 2 bases from V and 7 bases from J, with 8 bases between. This CDR3 has 13 residues. The CDR3 DNA is TGTGCCAGCAGCTTAAGAGCGGGCGGGGAGCTGTTTTTT. Amino acids: CASSLRAGGELFF.